Described below is a single T cell receptor (beta chain) sequence and its context. Its target is not known. This record comes from a study of shared clonotypes between healthy human individuals. Study results and limitations: What naive subsets generally showed was a larger estimated richness than memory subsets showed.

TCRdb's copy holds only in-frame clones and misses some; the assay was immunoSEQ multiplex PCR. The table records roughly 2 million clones, approximately 94% of them present only once. CDR3 length: 15 residues. Trimming removed 2 bases from V and 2 bases from J, with 13 bases in between. Germline CDR1 is MNHNS and CDR2 is SASEGT. Cells designated naive CD8 were CD45RO-negative and were positively selected for CCR7, with terminally differentiated effector memory CD45RA+ cells excluded. The sequenced sample was naive CD8+ T cells sorted from blood. The receptor was derived from a man younger than 35 in good health. The chain recombines TRBV6-1 with TRBJ2-7; D is unclear. This CDR3 reads CASSEWSGGPYEQYF. The CDR3 coding sequence is TGTGCCAGCAGTGAATGGAGTGGCGGACCCTACGAGCAGTACTTC.